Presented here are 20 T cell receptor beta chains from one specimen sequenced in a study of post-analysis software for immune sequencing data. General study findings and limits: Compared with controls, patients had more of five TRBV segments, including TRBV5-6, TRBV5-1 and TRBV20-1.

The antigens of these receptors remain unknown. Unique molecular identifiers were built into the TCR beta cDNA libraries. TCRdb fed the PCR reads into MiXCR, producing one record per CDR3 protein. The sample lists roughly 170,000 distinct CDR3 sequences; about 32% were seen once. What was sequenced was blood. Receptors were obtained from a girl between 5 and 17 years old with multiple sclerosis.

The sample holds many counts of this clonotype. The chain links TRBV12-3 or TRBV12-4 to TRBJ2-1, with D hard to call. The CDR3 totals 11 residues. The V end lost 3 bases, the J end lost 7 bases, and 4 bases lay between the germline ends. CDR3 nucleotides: TGTGCCAGCAGTTTGAATAATGAGCAGTTCTTC. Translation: CASSLNNEQFF.

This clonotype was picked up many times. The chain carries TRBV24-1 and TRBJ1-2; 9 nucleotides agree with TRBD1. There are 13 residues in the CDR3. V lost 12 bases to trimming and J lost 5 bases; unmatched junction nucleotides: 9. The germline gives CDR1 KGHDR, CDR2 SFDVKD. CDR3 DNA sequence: TGTGCCGTACATCCCGGGACAGGGTATGGCTACACCTTC. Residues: CAVHPGTGYGYTF.

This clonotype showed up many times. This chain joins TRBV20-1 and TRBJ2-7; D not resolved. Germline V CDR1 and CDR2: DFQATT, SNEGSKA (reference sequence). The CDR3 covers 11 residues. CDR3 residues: CLGSNSYEQYF. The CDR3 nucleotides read TGCTTGGGAAGCAACTCCTACGAGCAGTACTTC.

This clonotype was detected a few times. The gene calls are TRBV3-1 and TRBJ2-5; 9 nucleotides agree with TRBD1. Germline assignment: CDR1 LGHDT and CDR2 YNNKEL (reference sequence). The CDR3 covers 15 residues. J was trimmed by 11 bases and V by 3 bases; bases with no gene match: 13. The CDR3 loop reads CASSHSGQGRNEQYF. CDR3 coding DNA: TGTGCCAGCAGCCACTCGGGACAGGGTAGGAATGAGCAGTACTTC.

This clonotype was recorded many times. The chain's CDR3 is CASSLQGRGLSTAFF. CDR3 in DNA: TGTGCCAGCAGCTTACAGGGACGGGGGCTCTCTACTGCTTTCTTT. J is TRBJ1-1 and V is TRBV5-6, with D possibly TRBD1 on 6 matching bases. The germline gives CDR1 SGHDT, CDR2 YYEEEE. Trimming left V 2 bases short and J 11 bases short, with 22 bases between. This CDR3 contains 15 residues.

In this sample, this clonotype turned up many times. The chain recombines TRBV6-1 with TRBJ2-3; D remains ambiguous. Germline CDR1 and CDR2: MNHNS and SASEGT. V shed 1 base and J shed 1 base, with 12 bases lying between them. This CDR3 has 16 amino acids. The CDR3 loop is CASSEGRAGRTDTQYF. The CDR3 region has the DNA TGTGCCAGCAGTGAAGGAAGGGCAGGCCGCACAGATACGCAGTATTTT.

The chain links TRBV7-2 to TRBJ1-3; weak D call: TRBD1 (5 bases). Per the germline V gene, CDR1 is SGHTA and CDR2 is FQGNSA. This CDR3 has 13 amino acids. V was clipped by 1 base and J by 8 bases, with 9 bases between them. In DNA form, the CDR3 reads TGTGCCAGCAGCTTAGGGACAAAGGACACCATATATTTT. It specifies CASSLGTKDTIYF.

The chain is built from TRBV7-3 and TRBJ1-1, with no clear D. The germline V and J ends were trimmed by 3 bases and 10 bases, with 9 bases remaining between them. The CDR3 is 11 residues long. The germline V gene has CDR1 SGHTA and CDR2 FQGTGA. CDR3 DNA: TGTGCCAGCAGCTTTCGGTGGGCAGCTTTCTTT. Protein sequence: CASSFRWAAFF.

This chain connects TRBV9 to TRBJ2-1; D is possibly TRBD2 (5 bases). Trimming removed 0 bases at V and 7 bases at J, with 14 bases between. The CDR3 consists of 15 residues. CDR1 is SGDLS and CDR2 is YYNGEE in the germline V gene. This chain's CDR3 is CASSVDGLERNEQFF. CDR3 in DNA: TGTGCCAGCAGCGTAGACGGACTTGAGAGGAATGAGCAGTTCTTC.

CDR3 coding DNA: TGTGCCAGCAGCTCGAATGGGTGGCAAGAGGCCCAGTACTTC. It codes for CASSSNGWQEAQYF. The rearrangement uses TRBV5-5 and TRBJ2-7; no reliable D call. Deletions cut 3 bases from V and 10 bases from J, with 20 bases between. CDR1 is SGHKS and CDR2 is YYEKEE in the germline V gene (reference sequence). The CDR3 runs to 14 residues.

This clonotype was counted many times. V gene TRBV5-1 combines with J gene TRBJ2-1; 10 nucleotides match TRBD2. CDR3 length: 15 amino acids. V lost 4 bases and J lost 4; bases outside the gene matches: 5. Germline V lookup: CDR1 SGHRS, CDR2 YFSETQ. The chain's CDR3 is CASSPSGSLYNEQFF. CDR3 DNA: TGCGCCAGCAGCCCTAGCGGGAGCCTTTACAATGAGCAGTTCTTC.

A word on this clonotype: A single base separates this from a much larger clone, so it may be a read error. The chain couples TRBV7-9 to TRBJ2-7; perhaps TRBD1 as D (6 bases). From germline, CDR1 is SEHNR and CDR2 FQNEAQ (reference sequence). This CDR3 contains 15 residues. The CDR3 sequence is CVSSPSSGAADEQYF. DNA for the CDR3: TGTGTCAGCAGCCCTAGTTCAGGGGCCGCAGACGAGCAGTACTTC.

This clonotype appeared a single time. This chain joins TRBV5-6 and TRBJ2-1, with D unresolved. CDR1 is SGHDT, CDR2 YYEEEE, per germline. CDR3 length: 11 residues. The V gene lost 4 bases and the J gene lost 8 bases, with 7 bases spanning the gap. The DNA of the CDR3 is TGTGCCAGCAGCCTCTGCGATGAGCAGTTCTTC. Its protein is CASSLCDEQFF.

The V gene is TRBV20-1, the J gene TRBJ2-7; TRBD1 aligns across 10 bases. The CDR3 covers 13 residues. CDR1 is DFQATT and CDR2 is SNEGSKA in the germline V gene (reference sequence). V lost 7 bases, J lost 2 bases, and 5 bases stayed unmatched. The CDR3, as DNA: TGCAGTGGAACCGGGACAGGGGCCTACGAGCAGTACTTC. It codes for CSGTGTGAYEQYF.

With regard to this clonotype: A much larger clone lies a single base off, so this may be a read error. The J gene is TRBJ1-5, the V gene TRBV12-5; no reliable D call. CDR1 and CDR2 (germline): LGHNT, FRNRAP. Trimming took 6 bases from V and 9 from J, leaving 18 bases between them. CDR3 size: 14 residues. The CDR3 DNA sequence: TGTGCTAGTGGACCCGGTAGTGCGTATCGGCCCCAGCATTTT. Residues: CASGPGSAYRPQHF.

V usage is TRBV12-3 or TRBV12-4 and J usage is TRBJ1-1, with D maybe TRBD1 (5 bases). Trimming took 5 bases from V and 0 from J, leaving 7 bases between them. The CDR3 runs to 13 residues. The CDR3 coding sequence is TGTGCCAGCAGTAAGGGACTGAACACTGAAGCTTTCTTT. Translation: CASSKGLNTEAFF.

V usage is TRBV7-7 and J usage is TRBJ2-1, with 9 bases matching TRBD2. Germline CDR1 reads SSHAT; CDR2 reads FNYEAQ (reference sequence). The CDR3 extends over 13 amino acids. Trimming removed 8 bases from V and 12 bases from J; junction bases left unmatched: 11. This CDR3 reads CASGRVAGAVQFF. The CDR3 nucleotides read TGTGCCAGCGGACGCGTAGCGGGAGCTGTGCAGTTCTTC.

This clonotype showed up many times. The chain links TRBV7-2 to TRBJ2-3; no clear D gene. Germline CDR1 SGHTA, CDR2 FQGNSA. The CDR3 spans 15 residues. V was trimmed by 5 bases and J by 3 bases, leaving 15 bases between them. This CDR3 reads CASSDLVGGTDTQYF. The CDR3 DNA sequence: TGTGCCAGCAGCGATTTAGTAGGCGGAACAGATACGCAGTATTTT.

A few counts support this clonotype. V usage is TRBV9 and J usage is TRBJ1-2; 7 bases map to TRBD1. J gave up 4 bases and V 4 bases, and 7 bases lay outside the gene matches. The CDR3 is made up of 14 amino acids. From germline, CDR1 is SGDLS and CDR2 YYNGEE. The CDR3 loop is CASSQSTGTYGYTF. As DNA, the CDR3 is TGTGCCAGCAGCCAATCGACAGGGACCTATGGCTACACCTTC.

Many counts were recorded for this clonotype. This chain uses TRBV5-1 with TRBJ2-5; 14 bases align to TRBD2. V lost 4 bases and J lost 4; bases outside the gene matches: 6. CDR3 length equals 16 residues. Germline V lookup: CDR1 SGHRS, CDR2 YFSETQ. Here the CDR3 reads CASSPGTSGSGETQYF. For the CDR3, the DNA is TGCGCCAGCAGCCCGGGGACTAGCGGGAGTGGAGAGACCCAGTACTTC.